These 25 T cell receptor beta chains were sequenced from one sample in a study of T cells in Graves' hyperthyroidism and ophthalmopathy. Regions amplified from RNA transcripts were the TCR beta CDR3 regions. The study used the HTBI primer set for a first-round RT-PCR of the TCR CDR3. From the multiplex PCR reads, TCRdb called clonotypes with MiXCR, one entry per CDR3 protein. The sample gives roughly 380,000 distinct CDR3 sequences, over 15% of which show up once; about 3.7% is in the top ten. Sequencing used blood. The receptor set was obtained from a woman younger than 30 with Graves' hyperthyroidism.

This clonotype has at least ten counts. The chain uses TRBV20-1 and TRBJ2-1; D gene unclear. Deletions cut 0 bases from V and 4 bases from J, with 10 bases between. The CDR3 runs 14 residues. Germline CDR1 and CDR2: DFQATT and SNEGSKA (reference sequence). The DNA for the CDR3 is TGCAGTGCTAGAGATTGGTCCACGTACAATGAGCAGTTCTTC. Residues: CSARDWSTYNEQFF.

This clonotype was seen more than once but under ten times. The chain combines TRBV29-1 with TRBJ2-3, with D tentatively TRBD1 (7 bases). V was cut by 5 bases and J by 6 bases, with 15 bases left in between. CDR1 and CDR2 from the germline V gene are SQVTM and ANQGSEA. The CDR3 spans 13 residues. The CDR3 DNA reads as TGCAGCGTTTTGGCAGGGGGGAGGGATACGCAGTATTTT. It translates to CSVLAGGRDTQYF.

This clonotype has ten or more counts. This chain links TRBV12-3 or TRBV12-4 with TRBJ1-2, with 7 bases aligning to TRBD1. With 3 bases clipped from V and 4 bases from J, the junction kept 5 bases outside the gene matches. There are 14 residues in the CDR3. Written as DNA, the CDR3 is TGTGCCAGCAGTTTGGACAGGCGGACCTATGGCTACACCTTC. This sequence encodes CASSLDRRTYGYTF.

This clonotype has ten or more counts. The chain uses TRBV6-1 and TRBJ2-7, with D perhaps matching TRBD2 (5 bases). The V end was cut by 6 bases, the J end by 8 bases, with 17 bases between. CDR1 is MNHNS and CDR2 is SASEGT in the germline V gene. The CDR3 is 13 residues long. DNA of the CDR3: TGTGCCAGCAGCTCGGAGGCCTCCCCAAAGCAGTACTTC. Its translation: CASSSEASPKQYF.

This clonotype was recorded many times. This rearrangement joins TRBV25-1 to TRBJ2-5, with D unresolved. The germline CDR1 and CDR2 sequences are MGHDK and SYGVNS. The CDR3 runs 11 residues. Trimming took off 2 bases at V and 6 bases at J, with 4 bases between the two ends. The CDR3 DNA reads TGTGCCAGCAGTGAACGACAGACCCAGTACTTC. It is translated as CASSERQTQYF.

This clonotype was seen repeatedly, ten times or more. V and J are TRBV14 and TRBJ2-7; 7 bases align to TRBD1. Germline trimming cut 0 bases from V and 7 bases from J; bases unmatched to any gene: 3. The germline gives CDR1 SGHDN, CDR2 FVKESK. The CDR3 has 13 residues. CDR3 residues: CASSQDHRGEQYF. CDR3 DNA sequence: TGTGCCAGCAGCCAAGACCACAGGGGTGAGCAGTACTTC.

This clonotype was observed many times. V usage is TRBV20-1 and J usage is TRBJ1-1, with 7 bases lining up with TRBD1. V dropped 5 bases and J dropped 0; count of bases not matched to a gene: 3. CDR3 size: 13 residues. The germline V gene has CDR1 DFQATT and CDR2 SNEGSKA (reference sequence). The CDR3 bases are TGCAGTGCTCTGGGACAGCTGAACACTGAAGCTTTCTTT. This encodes CSALGQLNTEAFF.

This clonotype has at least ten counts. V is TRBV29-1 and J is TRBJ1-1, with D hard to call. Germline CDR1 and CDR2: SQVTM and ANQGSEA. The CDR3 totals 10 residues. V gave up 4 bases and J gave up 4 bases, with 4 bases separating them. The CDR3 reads CSVVTTEAFF. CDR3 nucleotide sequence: TGCAGCGTTGTGACCACTGAAGCTTTCTTT.

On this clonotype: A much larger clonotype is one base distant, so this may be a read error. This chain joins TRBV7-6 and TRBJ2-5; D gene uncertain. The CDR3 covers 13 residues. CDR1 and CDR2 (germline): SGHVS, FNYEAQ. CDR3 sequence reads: CASSWASQETLYF. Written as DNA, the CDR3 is TGTGCCAGCAGCTGGGCGTCGCAAGAGACCCTGTACTTC.

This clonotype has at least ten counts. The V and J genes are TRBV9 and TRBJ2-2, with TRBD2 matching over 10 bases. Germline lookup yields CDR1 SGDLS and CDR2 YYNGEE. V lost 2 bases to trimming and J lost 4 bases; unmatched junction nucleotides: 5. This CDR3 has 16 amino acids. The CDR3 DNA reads TGTGCCAGCAGCGTCGGGACTAGCGCGTTCACCGGGGAGCTGTTTTTT. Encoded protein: CASSVGTSAFTGELFF. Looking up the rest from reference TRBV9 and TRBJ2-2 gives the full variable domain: DSGVTQTPKHLITATGQRVTLRCSPRSGDLSVYWYQQSLDQGLQFLIQYYNGEERAKGNILERFSAQQFPDLHSELNLSSLELGDSALYFCASSVGTSAFTGELFFGEGSRLTVL.

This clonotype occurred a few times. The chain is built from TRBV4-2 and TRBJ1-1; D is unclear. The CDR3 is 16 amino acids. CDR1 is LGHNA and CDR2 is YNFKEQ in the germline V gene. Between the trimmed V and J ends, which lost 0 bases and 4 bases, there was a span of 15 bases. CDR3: CASSQDIGQRATEAFF. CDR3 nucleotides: TGTGCCAGCAGCCAAGATATCGGCCAAAGAGCCACTGAAGCTTTCTTT.

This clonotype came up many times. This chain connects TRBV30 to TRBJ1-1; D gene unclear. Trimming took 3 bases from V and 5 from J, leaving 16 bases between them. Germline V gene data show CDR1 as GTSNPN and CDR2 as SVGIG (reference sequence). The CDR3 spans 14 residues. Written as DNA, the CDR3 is TGTGCCTGGAGCCACCTGCCCCAAGCTACTGAAGCTTTCTTT. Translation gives CAWSHLPQATEAFF.

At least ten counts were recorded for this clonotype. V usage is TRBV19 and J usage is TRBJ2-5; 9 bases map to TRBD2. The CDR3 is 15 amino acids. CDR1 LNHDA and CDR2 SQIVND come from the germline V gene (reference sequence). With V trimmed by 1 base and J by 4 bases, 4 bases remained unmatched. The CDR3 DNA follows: TGTGCCAGTAGTATAGGCGGGAGGGTTGGAGAGACCCAGTACTTC. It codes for CASSIGGRVGETQYF.

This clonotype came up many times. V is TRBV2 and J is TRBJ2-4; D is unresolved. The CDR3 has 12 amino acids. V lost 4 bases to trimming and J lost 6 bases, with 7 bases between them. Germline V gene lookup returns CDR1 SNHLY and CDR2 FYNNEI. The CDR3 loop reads CASSVYRNIQYF. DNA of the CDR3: TGTGCCAGCAGTGTATACAGAAACATTCAGTACTTC.

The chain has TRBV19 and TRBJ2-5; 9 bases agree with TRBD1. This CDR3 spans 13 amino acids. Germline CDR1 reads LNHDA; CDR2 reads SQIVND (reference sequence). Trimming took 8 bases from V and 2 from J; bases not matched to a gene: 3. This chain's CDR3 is CASAGTGQETQYF. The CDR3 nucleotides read TGTGCCAGTGCCGGGACAGGGCAAGAGACCCAGTACTTC.

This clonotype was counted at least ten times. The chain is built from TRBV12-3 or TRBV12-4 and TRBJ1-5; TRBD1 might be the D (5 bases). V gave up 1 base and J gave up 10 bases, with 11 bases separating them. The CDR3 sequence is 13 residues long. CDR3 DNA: TGTGCCAGCAGTTTAGGGGGGAGTGAACCCCAGCATTTT. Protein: CASSLGGSEPQHF.

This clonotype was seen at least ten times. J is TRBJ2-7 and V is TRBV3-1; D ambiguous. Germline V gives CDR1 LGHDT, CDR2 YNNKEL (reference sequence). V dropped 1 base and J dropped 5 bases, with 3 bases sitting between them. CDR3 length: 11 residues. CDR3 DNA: TGTGCCAGCAGCCAAGTACACGAGCAGTACTTC. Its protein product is CASSQVHEQYF.

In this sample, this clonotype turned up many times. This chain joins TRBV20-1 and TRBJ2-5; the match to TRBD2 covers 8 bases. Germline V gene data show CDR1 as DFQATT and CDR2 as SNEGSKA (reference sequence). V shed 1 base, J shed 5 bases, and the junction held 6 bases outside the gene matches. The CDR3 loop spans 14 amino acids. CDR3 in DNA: TGCAGTGCTAGAGCACGGACTAGCAGGGAGACCCAGTACTTC. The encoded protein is CSARARTSRETQYF.

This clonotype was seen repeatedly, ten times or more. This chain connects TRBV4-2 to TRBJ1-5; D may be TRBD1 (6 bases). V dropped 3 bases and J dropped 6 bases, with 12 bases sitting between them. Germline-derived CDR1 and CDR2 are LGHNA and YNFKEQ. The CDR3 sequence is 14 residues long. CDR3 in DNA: TGTGCCAGCAGCCATACAGGGTCCGGTCAGCCCCAGCATTTT. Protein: CASSHTGSGQPQHF.

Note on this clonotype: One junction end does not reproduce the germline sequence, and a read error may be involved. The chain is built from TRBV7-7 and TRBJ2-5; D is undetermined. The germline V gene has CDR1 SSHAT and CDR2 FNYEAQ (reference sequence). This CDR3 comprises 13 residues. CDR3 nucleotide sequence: TGTGCTAGCAGTTACGGGTACCAAGAGACCCAGTACTTC. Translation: CASSYGYQETQYF. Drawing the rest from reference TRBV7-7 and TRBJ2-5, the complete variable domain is GAGVSQSPRYKVTKRGQDVTLRCDPISSHATLYWYQQALGQGPEFLTYFNYEAQPDKSGLPSDRFSAERPEGSISTLTIQRTEQRDSAMYRCASSYGYQETQYFGPGTRLLVL.

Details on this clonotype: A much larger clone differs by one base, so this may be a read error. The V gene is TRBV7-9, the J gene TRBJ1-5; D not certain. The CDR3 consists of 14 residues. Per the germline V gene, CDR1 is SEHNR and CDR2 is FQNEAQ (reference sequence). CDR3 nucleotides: TGTGCCAGCGGCTTAGACTTGGGCAATCAGCCCCAGCATTTT. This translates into CASGLDLGNQPQHF.

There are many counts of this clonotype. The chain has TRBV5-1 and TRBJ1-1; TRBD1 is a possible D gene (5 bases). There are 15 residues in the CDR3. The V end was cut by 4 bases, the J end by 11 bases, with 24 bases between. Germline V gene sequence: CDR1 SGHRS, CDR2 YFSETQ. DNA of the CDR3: TGCGCCAGCAGCCAAATCTCAAACGGACAAGGGAGTGCTTTCTTT. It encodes CASSQISNGQGSAFF.

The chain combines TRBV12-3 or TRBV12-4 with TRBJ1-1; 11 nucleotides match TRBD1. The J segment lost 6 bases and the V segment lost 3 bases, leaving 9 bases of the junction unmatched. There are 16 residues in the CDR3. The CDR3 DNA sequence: TGTGCCAGCAGTTTGCCCGGACAGGGGGCAGGGTCTGAAGCTTTCTTT. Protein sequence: CASSLPGQGAGSEAFF.

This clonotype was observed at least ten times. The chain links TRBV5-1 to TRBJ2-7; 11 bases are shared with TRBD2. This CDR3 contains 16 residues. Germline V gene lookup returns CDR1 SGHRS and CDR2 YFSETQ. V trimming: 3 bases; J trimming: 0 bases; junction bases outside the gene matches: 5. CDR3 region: CASSSAGTSGSYEQYF. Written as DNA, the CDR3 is TGCGCCAGCAGCTCCGCCGGGACTAGCGGCTCCTACGAGCAGTACTTC.

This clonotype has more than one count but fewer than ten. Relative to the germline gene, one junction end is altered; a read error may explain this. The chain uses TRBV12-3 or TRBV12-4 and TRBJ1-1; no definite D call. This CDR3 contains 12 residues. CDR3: CASAMLNTDAFF. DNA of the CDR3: TGTGCCAGTGCCATGTTGAACACTGATGCTTTCTTT.